Following are 8 T cell receptor beta chains from one sample sequenced in a study of blood T cell repertoires in COVID-19. TCRdb's copy holds only in-frame clones and misses some; the assay was immunoSEQ multiplex PCR. The sample has about 44,000 clones; approximately 86% are singletons. Sequencing was carried out using peripheral blood. The receptor set was obtained from a woman older than 75 in a cohort sampled during active or convalescent COVID-19.

This rearrangement joins TRBV4-1 to TRBJ1-2; 7 bases line up with TRBD1. The V gene's germline CDR1 is MGHRA and CDR2 YSYEKL. The CDR3 runs 13 residues. The V gene end was trimmed by 2 bases and the J gene end by 7 bases; junction bases not matched to a gene: 4. For the CDR3, the DNA is TGCGCCAGCAGCCAATCACAGGGGACTGGCTACACCTTC. Translation gives CASSQSQGTGYTF.

The rearrangement joins TRBV6-6 to TRBJ2-1, with 11 bases matching TRBD2. V lost 2 bases to trimming and J lost 9 bases; unmatched junction nucleotides: 9. The CDR3 has 16 amino acids. Germline CDR1 MNHNY, CDR2 SVGAGI (reference sequence). The CDR3 DNA sequence: TGTGCCAGCAGTTACAGAGTAGCGGGAGGGCCTGGTGAGCAGTTCTTC. Translating it yields CASSYRVAGGPGEQFF.

The rearrangement links TRBV27 to TRBJ1-4; 9 bases are shared with TRBD1. Germline V gene data show CDR1 as MNHEY and CDR2 as SMNVEV (reference sequence). Germline trimming cut 6 bases from V and 13 bases from J; bases unmatched to any gene: 12. This CDR3 is built from 14 residues. CDR3 residues: CASRPLQTGGILFF. In nucleotides, the CDR3 is TGTGCCAGCAGACCGCTTCAGACAGGGGGGATACTGTTTTTT.

The rearrangement joins TRBV6-5 to TRBJ1-5; a weak D match, TRBD1 (5 bases). Germline values: CDR1 MNHEY, CDR2 SVGAGI. V gave up 6 bases and J gave up 3 bases, with 15 bases separating them. The CDR3 has 15 amino acids. The CDR3 DNA is TGTGCCAGCAGCTCCAAGAAAGGGGTCAATCAGCCCCAGCATTTT. Protein product: CASSSKKGVNQPQHF.

This chain joins TRBV28 and TRBJ2-1; 12 nucleotides agree with TRBD2. The junction had 8 bases not matched to a gene; V was cut back by 2 bases and J by 3 bases. The CDR3 contains 18 residues. Germline V gene data show CDR1 as MDHEN and CDR2 as SYDVKM. The CDR3 sequence is CASSLRLAGALYYNEQFF. CDR3 DNA: TGTGCCAGCAGTTTACGACTAGCGGGAGCCCTTTACTACAATGAGCAGTTCTTC.

The rearrangement uses TRBV2 and TRBJ2-7; 9 bases agree with TRBD1. V trimming: 4 bases; J trimming: 5 bases; junction bases outside the gene matches: 6. This CDR3 has 14 amino acids. CDR1 and CDR2 from the germline V gene are SNHLY and FYNNEI. The DNA of the CDR3 is TGTGCCAGCAGTGGGGACAGGGCAGCCCACGAGCAGTACTTC. Its protein is CASSGDRAAHEQYF.

The chain carries TRBV5-5 and TRBJ2-7; weak D call: TRBD2 (5 bases). Germline V gene data show CDR1 as SGHKS and CDR2 as YYEKEE (reference sequence). Trimming cost V 2 bases and J 4 bases, with 10 bases left between them. This CDR3 region has 13 residues. The CDR3 is CASSFRGQYEQYF. CDR3 in DNA: TGTGCCAGCAGCTTTCGAGGGCAGTACGAGCAGTACTTC.

The chain uses TRBV11-3 and TRBJ1-4; the D is unclear. Per germline, CDR1 SGHNT and CDR2 YENEEA. Deletions cut 5 bases from V and 4 bases from J, with 14 bases between. The CDR3 length is 15 residues. Here the CDR3 DNA reads TGTGCCAGCAGCCCCGCGGAGGTTCGTAATGAAAAACTGTTTTTT. It specifies CASSPAEVRNEKLFF.